The 31 T cell receptor beta chains reported below all come from one sample, sequenced in a study of technical replicates of blood from a few donors. TCRdb keeps only in-frame clones here, not all; method: immunoSEQ multiplex PCR. The table includes about 80,000 clones, approximately 96% detected once. The source material was T cells isolated from PBMCs. The receptors derive from a human donor in good health.

In this sample, this clone turned up a few times. The chain carries TRBV5-5 and TRBJ2-3, with TRBD1 matching over 9 bases. This CDR3 region has 15 residues. Germline V gene data show CDR1 as SGHKS and CDR2 as YYEKEE (reference sequence). The trim removed 3 bases at V and 6 bases at J, leaving 8 bases unmatched. The DNA for the CDR3 is TGTGCCAGCAGCTCACGGACAGGGGCTACGGATACGCAGTATTTT. Encoded protein: CASSSRTGATDTQYF.

This sequence joins TRBV4-1 and TRBJ2-7; TRBD1 agrees at 8 bases. Germline CDR1 MGHRA, CDR2 YSYEKL. V lost 1 base and J lost 5; bases outside the gene matches: 4. The CDR3 loop spans 14 amino acids. CDR3 nucleotide sequence: TGCGCCAGCAGCCAAGGGACAGGGAGTCACGAGCAGTACTTC. This sequence encodes CASSQGTGSHEQYF.

V gene TRBV6-5 combines with J gene TRBJ2-3, with D uncertain. The V end lost 4 bases, the J end lost 0 bases, and 8 bases lay between the germline ends. Germline V gene sequence: CDR1 MNHEY, CDR2 SVGAGI. This CDR3 region has 14 residues. CDR3 bases: TGTGCCAGCAGTTCCTACCGGAGCACAGATACGCAGTATTTT. Protein product: CASSSYRSTDTQYF.

The V and J genes are TRBV21-1 and TRBJ2-7; the tabulated D call, TRBD2, remains unverified against the DNA. TRBV21-1 is a pseudogene segment. The CDR3 covers 15 residues. The CDR3 loop is CASSKDVGEHYEQYF. Written as DNA, the CDR3 is TGTGCCAGCAGCAAAGACGTTGGGGAGCACTACGAGCAGTACTTC.

The genes are TRBV27 and TRBJ1-1; D possibly corresponds to TRBD1 (6 bases). Germline CDR1 and CDR2: MNHEY and SMNVEV (reference sequence). Trimming took off 1 base at V and 4 bases at J, with 13 bases between the two ends. The CDR3 length is 15 residues. The CDR3 is CASSLLAGEGTEAFF. The CDR3 nucleotides are TGTGCCAGCAGTTTATTGGCAGGGGAGGGCACTGAAGCTTTCTTT.

This chain connects TRBV30 to TRBJ1-1, with D possibly TRBD1 on 5 matching bases. The CDR3 has 10 residues. Germline CDR1 reads GTSNPN; CDR2 reads SVGIG (reference sequence). As DNA, the CDR3 is TGTGCAACCGGGACTGCAGAAGCTTTCTTT. Translated, it gives CATGTAEAFF.

This chain connects TRBV2 to TRBJ2-1; D remains unclear. The CDR3 is 15 amino acids. V lost 4 bases and J lost 0, with 10 bases in between. Per germline, CDR1 SNHLY and CDR2 FYNNEI. CDR3 residues: CASSVPSSSYNEQFF. DNA of the CDR3: TGTGCCAGCAGTGTCCCCTCGAGCTCCTACAATGAGCAGTTCTTC. Drawing the rest from reference TRBV2 and TRBJ2-1, the complete variable domain is EPEVTQTPSHQVTQMGQEVILRCVPISNHLYFYWYRQILGQKVEFLVSFYNNEISEKSEIFDDQFSVERPDGSNFTLKIRSTKLEDSAMYFCASSVPSSSYNEQFFGPGTRLTVL.

The chain carries TRBV11-2 and TRBJ2-4; D call uncertain. Trimming shortened V by 6 bases and J by 0 bases, and 6 bases separated the two germline ends. This CDR3 is built from 13 residues. Looked up from germline, CDR1 is SGHAT and CDR2 is FQNNGV. CDR3 amino acids: CASRSLAKNIQYF. In nucleotides, the CDR3 is TGTGCCAGCAGGTCCTTAGCCAAAAACATTCAGTACTTC.

The chain recombines TRBV10-1 with TRBJ2-5; 8 bases align to TRBD1. CDR1 is WNHNN, CDR2 SYGVQD, per germline (reference sequence). V gave up 0 bases and J gave up 1 base; unmatched junction bases: 4. CDR3 size: 16 residues. The CDR3 DNA sequence: TGCGCCAGCAGTGAGTCCCACACAGGGGGCCAAGAGACCCAGTACTTC. Protein product: CASSESHTGGQETQYF.

The chain carries TRBV29-1 and TRBJ2-7; D remains ambiguous. Germline loops: CDR1 SQVTM, CDR2 ANQGSEA. This CDR3 spans 13 amino acids. V was clipped by 5 bases and J by 2 bases, with 13 bases between them. This chain's CDR3 is CSVSVSGAYEQYF. The CDR3 bases are TGCAGCGTTTCCGTATCCGGAGCCTACGAGCAGTACTTC.

The chain joins TRBV5-1 to TRBJ2-1; 8 bases fit TRBD1. The germline CDR1 and CDR2 sequences are SGHRS and YFSETQ. V was pared by 6 bases and J by 5 bases, with 7 bases of the junction left unmatched. The CDR3 totals 14 residues. CDR3 in DNA: TGCGCCAGCAATCGAGGACAGGGAAACAATGAGCAGTTCTTC. This sequence encodes CASNRGQGNNEQFF.

This chain joins TRBV5-4 and TRBJ2-2, with 10 bases fitting TRBD1. The trim removed 7 bases at V and 8 bases at J, leaving 11 bases unmatched. CDR1 is SGHNT and CDR2 is YYREEE in the germline V gene (reference sequence). The CDR3 consists of 15 residues. CDR3 loop: CASRPGQGSHGELFF. CDR3 DNA sequence: TGTGCCAGCCGTCCGGGACAGGGGTCTCATGGGGAGCTGTTTTTT. The complete variable domain, with remaining parts taken from reference TRBV5-4 and TRBJ2-2, reads ETGVTQSPTHLIKTRGQQVTLRCSSQSGHNTVSWYQQALGQGPQFIFQYYREEENGRGNFPPRFSGLQFPNYSSELNVNALELDDSALYLCASRPGQGSHGELFFGEGSRLTVL.

The chain uses TRBV6-5 and TRBJ2-4; D is ambiguous. V was shortened by 0 bases and J by 1 base, with 4 bases between the two germline ends. The germline gives CDR1 MNHEY, CDR2 SVGAGI. There are 14 residues in the CDR3. DNA of the CDR3: TGTGCCAGCAGTTACTCATATGCCAAAAACATTCAGTACTTC. Amino acids: CASSYSYAKNIQYF.

The CDR3 nucleotides read TGTGCCAGCAGTCATGACAGGAACGAAGCTTTCTTT. Amino acid sequence: CASSHDRNEAFF. This sequence joins TRBV6-6 and TRBJ1-1; the D gene is possibly TRBD1 (6 bases). The germline V gene has CDR1 MNHNY and CDR2 SVGAGI (reference sequence). The CDR3 covers 12 residues. The germline V and J ends were trimmed by 5 bases and 8 bases, with 12 bases remaining between them.

The genes are TRBV15 and TRBJ2-3; 8 bases are a match to TRBD2. Looked up from germline, CDR1 is LNHNV and CDR2 is YYDKDF (reference sequence). Trimming took 3 bases from V and 2 from J; bases not matched to a gene: 7. The CDR3 sequence is 16 residues long. In DNA form, the CDR3 reads TGTGCCACCAGCAGTGATCTAGCGGGCGCCACAGATACGCAGTATTTT. Its protein is CATSSDLAGATDTQYF.

J is TRBJ2-1 and V is TRBV4-3, with 12 nucleotides matching TRBD2. The CDR3 consists of 15 residues. V shed 4 bases and J 8 bases; nucleotides not matched to a gene: 6. CDR1 is LGHNA and CDR2 is YSLEER in the germline V gene. The CDR3 loop is CASSPSSGRAYEQFF. Written as DNA, the CDR3 is TGCGCCAGCAGCCCTTCTAGCGGGAGGGCCTATGAGCAGTTCTTC.

The chain has TRBV5-4 and TRBJ2-4, with 9 nucleotides matching TRBD1. CDR1 SGHNT and CDR2 YYREEE come from the germline V gene (reference sequence). Losses at the gene ends were 3 bases for V and 7 bases for J; bases not matched to a gene: 5. This CDR3 comprises 14 residues. The CDR3 loop reads CASSSQGASNIQYF. DNA of the CDR3: TGTGCCAGCAGCTCACAGGGGGCTAGCAACATTCAGTACTTC.

The chain is built from TRBV27 and TRBJ2-7, with 9 bases aligning to TRBD1. The trim removed 6 bases at V and 4 bases at J, leaving 10 bases unmatched. Germline CDR1 MNHEY, CDR2 SMNVEV (reference sequence). The CDR3 covers 15 residues. CDR3 coding DNA: TGTGCCAGCAGCCGCCTGGACAGGGGAACATACGAGCAGTACTTC. Protein product: CASSRLDRGTYEQYF.

This clone was found once. The V and J genes are TRBV10-3 and TRBJ2-1; D is perhaps TRBD2 (5 bases). Trimming left V 0 bases short and J 1 base short, with 10 bases between. This CDR3 has 16 residues. Germline V gives CDR1 ENHRY, CDR2 SYGVKD. DNA for the CDR3: TGTGCCATCAGTGAGTCCCTAGCTTCTTCCTACAATGAGCAGTTCTTC. Its protein is CAISESLASSYNEQFF.

V usage is TRBV6-5 and J usage is TRBJ2-1, with D possibly TRBD1 on 5 matching bases. CDR1 is MNHEY and CDR2 is SVGAGI in the germline V gene. Trimming took 2 bases from V and 3 from J, leaving 5 bases between them. This CDR3 is built from 13 residues. The CDR3 DNA reads as TGTGCCAGCAGTTACACAGGCTACAATGAGCAGTTCTTC. Translation: CASSYTGYNEQFF.

The chain is built from TRBV19 and TRBJ2-7; maybe TRBD2 (6 bases). Trimming cost V 7 bases and J 5 bases, with 15 bases left between them. Germline CDR1 LNHDA, CDR2 SQIVND (reference sequence). CDR3 length: 13 amino acids. In DNA, the CDR3 is TGTGCCAGTAAAGTCGCGGGGTTGAACGAGCAGTACTTC. Encoded protein: CASKVAGLNEQYF.

This chain joins TRBV5-1 and TRBJ2-5; D remains ambiguous. Per germline, CDR1 SGHRS and CDR2 YFSETQ. This CDR3 comprises 13 residues. Trimming left V 0 bases short and J 1 base short, with 4 bases between. The CDR3 DNA reads TGCGCCAGCAGCTTGGCGAGCCAAGAGACCCAGTACTTC. This translates into CASSLASQETQYF.

The J gene is TRBJ2-7, the V gene TRBV28; D might be TRBD2 (5 bases). Trimming stripped 3 bases from V and 1 base from J, with 22 bases between. The CDR3 has 18 residues. Germline assignment: CDR1 MDHEN and CDR2 SYDVKM. CDR3 nucleotides: TGTGCCAGCAGTTTCGACCCCTCTTTTATTCGGGGATCCTACGAGCAGTACTTC. Protein product: CASSFDPSFIRGSYEQYF. Full variable domain (rest looked up from reference TRBV28 and TRBJ2-7): DVKVTQSSRYLVKRTGEKVFLECVQDMDHENMFWYRQDPGLGLRLIYFSYDVKMKEKGDIPEGYSVSREKKERFSLILESASTNQTSMYLCASSFDPSFIRGSYEQYFGPGTRLTVT.

The J gene is TRBJ2-2, the V gene TRBV9; D call uncertain. Trimming stripped 0 bases from V and 4 bases from J, with 10 bases between. CDR1 and CDR2 from the germline V gene are SGDLS and YYNGEE. This CDR3 contains 15 residues. The CDR3 loop reads CASSVDSSGTGELFF. CDR3 nucleotides: TGTGCCAGCAGCGTAGACTCTAGTGGCACCGGGGAGCTGTTTTTT.

The chain links TRBV19 to TRBJ2-2; 7 bases are a match to TRBD1. Looked up from germline, CDR1 is LNHDA and CDR2 is SQIVND (reference sequence). V lost 10 bases and J lost 1; bases outside the gene matches: 3. This CDR3 has 13 residues. The CDR3 DNA reads TGTGCCACCCGGACAGGGAACACCGGGGAGCTGTTTTTT. Translating it yields CATRTGNTGELFF.

V gene TRBV27 combines with J gene TRBJ2-1, with a weak D call TRBD1 (6 bases). The germline V gene encodes CDR1 MNHEY and CDR2 SMNVEV (reference sequence). This CDR3 contains 14 residues. V was trimmed by 7 bases and J by 9 bases, leaving 19 bases between them. The CDR3 DNA sequence: TGTGCCAGCATACGCGATATGGGGGCCCCTGAGCAGTTCTTC. Protein sequence: CASIRDMGAPEQFF.

This clone came up once. V usage is TRBV6-5 and J usage is TRBJ2-7; no clear D. The germline V gene has CDR1 MNHEY and CDR2 SVGAGI. This CDR3 contains 11 residues. Trimming took off 5 bases at V and 4 bases at J, with 6 bases between the two ends. Written as DNA, the CDR3 is TGTGCCAGCAGTAACAGTTACGAGCAGTACTTC. Its translation is CASSNSYEQYF.

This chain links TRBV29-1 with TRBJ2-2; 8 nucleotides line up with TRBD2. The CDR3 is 15 residues long. The V segment lost 4 bases and the J segment 3 bases; nucleotides outside the gene matches: 7. Germline CDR1 and CDR2: SQVTM and ANQGSEA. CDR3 region: CSVALGLVYTGELFF. Written as DNA, the CDR3 is TGCAGCGTTGCTCTGGGACTAGTGTACACCGGGGAGCTGTTTTTT.

V gene TRBV9 combines with J gene TRBJ2-1; 10 bases match TRBD2. The CDR3 extends over 18 amino acids. From germline, CDR1 is SGDLS and CDR2 YYNGEE. Germline trimming cut 0 bases from V and 0 bases from J; bases unmatched to any gene: 6. CDR3 residues: CASSVVLAGVSSYNEQFF. The CDR3 DNA follows: TGTGCCAGCAGCGTAGTTCTAGCGGGAGTTTCCTCCTACAATGAGCAGTTCTTC.

The chain couples TRBV30 to TRBJ1-1; a possible D gene is TRBD1 (6 bases). The CDR3 length is 16 residues. The germline V gene has CDR1 GTSNPN and CDR2 SVGIG (reference sequence). V was pared by 0 bases and J by 2 bases, with 16 bases between. CDR3 sequence reads: CAWSVGLGGGNTEAFF. CDR3 sequence (DNA): TGTGCCTGGAGTGTCGGTTTAGGGGGGGGCAACACTGAAGCTTTCTTT.

The rearrangement links TRBV5-1 to TRBJ2-7; D is possibly TRBD2 (7 bases). V was trimmed by 6 bases and J by 6 bases, leaving 10 bases between them. This CDR3 spans 11 amino acids. Germline CDR1 and CDR2: SGHRS and YFSETQ. CDR3 residues: CASKGGGEQYF. The CDR3 DNA sequence: TGCGCCAGCAAGGGGGGGGGCGAGCAGTACTTC.